This TCR beta chain appears in the sequencing data of a study of technical replicates of blood from several donors (dated by TCRdb to about 2017). The CDR3 spans 15 residues, from the cysteine through the phenylalanine. Just CDR3 DNA is preserved here, 45 bases in frame from base 1. CDR1 and CDR2, per the germline V gene, are SNHLY and FYNNEI. V and J are trimmed by 3 bases and 1 base, and the gene matches miss 4 bases of the junction. For this clone: No antigen is known for it. No quality values exist for individual bases; no much larger clone is one base distant.

Libraries were built with the immunoSEQ multiplex PCR assay. Not all clones reach the TCRdb copy of this immuneACCESS table, which keeps in-frame sequences only. Checked studies attribute under half of the gap to unresolved V genes and leave the rest unexplained. The sample table lists around 71,000 clones, 80% to 95% of them with a count of one. The top ten hold 0.4% to 0.5% of the sample. The clonotype was recovered from a human donor in good health. The chain is encoded by TRBV2 joined to TRBJ2-7, with TRBD2 identical over 9 junction bases. Sequencing was carried out using T cells isolated from PBMCs. The nucleotide sequence is given as TGTGCCAGCAGTGACAGGGGACTAGCATCCTACGAGCAGTACTTC. This yields the protein CASSDRGLASYEQYF.